This TCR beta chain was profiled in a study of regulatory dendritic cells for organ transplantation. Study outcomes and limitations: Between individuals, the alloreactive memory CD8+ T cell pool differed considerably.

Data came from immunoSEQ multiplex PCR; TCRdb stores just in-frame clones and leaves some out. The sample has some 11,000 clones, 65% to 85% seen once; the top ten hold about 2.6%. The germline V and J ends were trimmed by 1 base and 3 bases, with 10 bases remaining between them. The CDR3 sequence is 14 residues long. CDR1 and CDR2 from the germline V gene are SGHRS and YFSETQ. For this clone: Antigen unknown.

Sorted subsets were CFSE-labeled and cultured four to six days with allogeneic dendritic cells. Naive CD45RA+ and memory CD45RO+ CD4+ or CD8+ T cells were FACS-sorted. This chain links TRBV5-1 with TRBJ1-1; D not resolved. Sequenced material: memory CD4+ T cells from blood cultured with regulatory dendritic cells. Subset of the sample: CD45RO+ memory T cells. The sequence derives from a human donor in good health. The CDR3 loop is CASSLRGKDTEAFF. DNA of the CDR3: TGCGCCAGCAGCTTGCGGGGAAAGGACACTGAAGCTTTCTTT.